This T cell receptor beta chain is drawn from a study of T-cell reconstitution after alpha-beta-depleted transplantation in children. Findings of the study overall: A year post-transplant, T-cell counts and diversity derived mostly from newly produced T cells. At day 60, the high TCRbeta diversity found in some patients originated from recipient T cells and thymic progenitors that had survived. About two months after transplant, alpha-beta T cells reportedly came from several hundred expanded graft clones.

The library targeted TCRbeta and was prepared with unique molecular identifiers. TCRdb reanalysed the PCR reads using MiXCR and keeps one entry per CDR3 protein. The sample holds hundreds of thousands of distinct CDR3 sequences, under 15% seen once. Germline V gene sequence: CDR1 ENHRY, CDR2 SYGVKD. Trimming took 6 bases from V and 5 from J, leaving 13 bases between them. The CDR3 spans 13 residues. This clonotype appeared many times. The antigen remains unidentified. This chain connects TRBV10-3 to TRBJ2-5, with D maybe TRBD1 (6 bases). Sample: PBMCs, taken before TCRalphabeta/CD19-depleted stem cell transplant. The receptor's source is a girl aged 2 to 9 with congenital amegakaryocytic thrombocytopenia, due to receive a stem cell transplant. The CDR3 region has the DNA TGTGCCATCAGACAGGGAAGGGAGGAGACCCAGTACTTC. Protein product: CAIRQGREETQYF.